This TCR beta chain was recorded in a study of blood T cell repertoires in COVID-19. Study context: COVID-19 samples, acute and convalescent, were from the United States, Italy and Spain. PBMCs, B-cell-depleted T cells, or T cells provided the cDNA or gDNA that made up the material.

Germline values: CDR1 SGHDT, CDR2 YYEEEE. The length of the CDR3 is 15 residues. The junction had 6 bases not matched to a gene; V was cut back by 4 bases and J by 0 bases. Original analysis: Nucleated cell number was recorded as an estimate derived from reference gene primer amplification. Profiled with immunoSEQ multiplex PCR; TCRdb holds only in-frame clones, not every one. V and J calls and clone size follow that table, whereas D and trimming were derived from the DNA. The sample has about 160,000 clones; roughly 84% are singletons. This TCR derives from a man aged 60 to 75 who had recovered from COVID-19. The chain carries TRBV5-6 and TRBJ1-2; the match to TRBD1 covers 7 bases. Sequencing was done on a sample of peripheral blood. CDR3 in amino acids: CASSRWDSPNYGYTF. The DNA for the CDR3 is TGTGCCAGCAGCCGCTGGGACAGCCCTAACTATGGCTACACCTTC.